This T cell receptor (beta chain) is drawn from a study of CXCR3-negative and CXCR3-positive naive CD8 T cells. In preparing the TRB cDNA libraries, 5' RACE with UMI labels was used. TCRdb reprocessed the 5' RACE reads, with one entry per CDR3 protein and no DNA. With 130,000 to 150,000 distinct CDR3 sequences in the sample, the ten largest clones hold 0.25% to 0.3%. The CDR3 totals 15 residues. CDR1 is SGHTA and CDR2 is FQGTGA in the germline V gene. A remark on this clonotype: The antigen is undetermined.

General study results and limits: Hydrophobicity was higher for TRB CDR3s found in CXCR3-positive naive cells than in CXCR3-negative naive cells.

V usage is TRBV7-3 and J usage is TRBJ2-5; the D call from TCRdb, TRBD2, cannot be confirmed without DNA. The source of this sequence is a human donor in good health. Some clones in this sample may be carry-over from other donors' samples. The specimen was naive CXCR3+ CD8+ T cells from blood. Documented subset: CD45RO-CCR7+CD27+CD95- naive CD8+ T cells expressing CXCR3 (TNR3+). CDR3 region: CASSFTLDLQETQYF.